The 4 T cell receptor beta chains reported below all come from one sample, sequenced in a study of cytomegalovirus exposure and HLA in healthy donors. The PCR made use of 60 Vbeta and 13 Jbeta primers. Some clones are missing from TCRdb's copy, which holds only in-frame ones; the method was immunoSEQ multiplex PCR. The table lists 230,000 or so clones, 80% to 95% of them singletons, with about 1.7% in the top ten. Material: PBMCs. These receptors originate from a girl aged 2-9 years in good health and CMV-seronegative.

The CDR3 DNA sequence: TGTGCCAGCAGTTCCTTGACTACCCCAGAGACCCAGTACTTC. This codes for CASSSLTTPETQYF. The chain combines TRBV6-5 with TRBJ2-5, with D maybe TRBD2 (5 bases). The CDR3 consists of 14 residues. The germline CDR1 and CDR2 sequences are MNHEY and SVGAGI. Trimming removed 4 bases from V and 4 bases from J, with 13 bases in between.

This clone was found once. The chain has TRBV6-6 and TRBJ2-7, with TRBD1 matching over 8 bases. The CDR3 is 13 amino acids. Germline V CDR1 and CDR2: MNHNY, SVGAGI (reference sequence). Trimming at V came to 7 bases and at J to 2 bases, leaving 4 bases not matched to a gene. CDR3 amino acids: CASNPDRAYEQYF. CDR3 nucleotide sequence: TGTGCCAGCAATCCGGACAGGGCCTACGAGCAGTACTTC.

The CDR3 DNA reads TGCGCCAGCAGCCAAGAACAGGGTAGGGGGTATGGCTACACCTTC. Translation gives CASSQEQGRGYGYTF. J is TRBJ1-2 and V is TRBV4-1; possibly TRBD1 for D (6 bases). There are 15 residues in the CDR3. CDR1 MGHRA and CDR2 YSYEKL come from the germline V gene. V lost 0 bases and J 5 bases, leaving 13 bases between the germline ends.

The chain carries TRBV18 and TRBJ2-5; 10 bases line up with TRBD1. In germline, CDR1 is KGHSH, CDR2 LQKENI. J lost 5 bases, V lost 3 bases, and 12 bases had no gene match. The CDR3 totals 17 residues. The CDR3 DNA sequence: TGTGCCAGCTCACCGCCACGGGGGACAGGGGCCCAGGAGACCCAGTACTTC. Encoded protein: CASSPPRGTGAQETQYF.